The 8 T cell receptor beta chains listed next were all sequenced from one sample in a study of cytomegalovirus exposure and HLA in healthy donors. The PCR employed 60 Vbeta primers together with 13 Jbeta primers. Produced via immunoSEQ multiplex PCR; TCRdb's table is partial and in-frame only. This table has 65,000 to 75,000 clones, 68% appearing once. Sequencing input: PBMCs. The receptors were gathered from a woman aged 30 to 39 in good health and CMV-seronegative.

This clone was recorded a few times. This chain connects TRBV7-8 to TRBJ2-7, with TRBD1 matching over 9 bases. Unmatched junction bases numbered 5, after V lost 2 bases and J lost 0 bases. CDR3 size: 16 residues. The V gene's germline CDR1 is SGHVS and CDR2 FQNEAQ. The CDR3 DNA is TGTGCCAGCAGCTTATCGGGACAGGGACCCTCCTACGAGCAGTACTTC. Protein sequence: CASSLSGQGPSYEQYF. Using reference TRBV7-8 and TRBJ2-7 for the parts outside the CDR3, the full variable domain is GAGVSQSPRYKVAKRGQDVALRCDPISGHVSLFWYQQALGQGPEFLTYFQNEAQLDKSGLPSDRFFAERPEGSVSTLKIQRTQQEDSAVYLCASSLSGQGPSYEQYFGPGTRLTVT.

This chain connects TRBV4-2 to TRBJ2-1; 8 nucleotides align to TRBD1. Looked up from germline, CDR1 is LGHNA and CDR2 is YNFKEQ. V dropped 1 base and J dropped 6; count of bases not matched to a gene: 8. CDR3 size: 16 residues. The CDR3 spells CASSQGWTGSSNEQFF. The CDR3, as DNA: TGTGCCAGCAGCCAAGGATGGACAGGGTCGTCCAATGAGCAGTTCTTC.

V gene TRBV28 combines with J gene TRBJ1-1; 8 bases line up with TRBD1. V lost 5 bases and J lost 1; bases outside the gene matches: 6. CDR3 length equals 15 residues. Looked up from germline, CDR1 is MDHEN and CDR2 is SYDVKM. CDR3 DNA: TGTGCCAGCAGTCAGGTCGGGACAGGGAACACTGAAGCTTTCTTT. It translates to CASSQVGTGNTEAFF. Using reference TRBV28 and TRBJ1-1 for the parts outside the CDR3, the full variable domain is DVKVTQSSRYLVKRTGEKVFLECVQDMDHENMFWYRQDPGLGLRLIYFSYDVKMKEKGDIPEGYSVSREKKERFSLILESASTNQTSMYLCASSQVGTGNTEAFFGQGTRLTVV.

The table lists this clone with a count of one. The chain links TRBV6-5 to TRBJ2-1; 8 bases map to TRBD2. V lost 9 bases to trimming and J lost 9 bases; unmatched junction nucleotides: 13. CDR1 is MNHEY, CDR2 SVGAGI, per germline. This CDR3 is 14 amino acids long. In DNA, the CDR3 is TGTGCCAGTGCCCCCGAGCGGGGGCTGGGTGAGCAGTTCTTC. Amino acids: CASAPERGLGEQFF.

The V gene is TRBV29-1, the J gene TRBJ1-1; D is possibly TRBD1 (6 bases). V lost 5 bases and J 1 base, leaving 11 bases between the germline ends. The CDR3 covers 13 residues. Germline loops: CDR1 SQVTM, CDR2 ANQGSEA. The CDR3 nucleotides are TGCAGCGTTCCTTCGACAGGGAACACTGAAGCTTTCTTT. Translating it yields CSVPSTGNTEAFF.

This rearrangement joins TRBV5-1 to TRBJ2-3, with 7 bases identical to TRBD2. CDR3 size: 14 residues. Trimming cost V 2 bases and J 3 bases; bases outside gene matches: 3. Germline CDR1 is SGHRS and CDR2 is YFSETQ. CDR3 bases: TGCGCCAGCAGCTTACGGGGGGTTACAGATACGCAGTATTTT. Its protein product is CASSLRGVTDTQYF. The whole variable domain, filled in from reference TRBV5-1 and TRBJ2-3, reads KAGVTQTPRYLIKTRGQQVTLSCSPISGHRSVSWYQQTPGQGLQFLFEYFSETQRNKGNFPGRFSGRQFSNSRSEMNVSTLELGDSALYLCASSLRGVTDTQYFGPGTRLTVL.

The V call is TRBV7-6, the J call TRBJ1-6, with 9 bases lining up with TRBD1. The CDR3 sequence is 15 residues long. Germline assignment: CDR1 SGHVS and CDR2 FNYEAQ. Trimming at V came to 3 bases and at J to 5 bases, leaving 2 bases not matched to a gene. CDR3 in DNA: TGTGCCAGCAGCTTGGACAGGGGCGATAATTCACCCCTCCACTTT. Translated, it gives CASSLDRGDNSPLHF. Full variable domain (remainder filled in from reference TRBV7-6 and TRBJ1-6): GAGVSQSPRYKVTKRGQDVALRCDPISGHVSLYWYRQALGQGPEFLTYFNYEAQQDKSGLPNDRFSAERPEGSISTLTIQRTEQRDSAMYRCASSLDRGDNSPLHFGNGTRLTVT.

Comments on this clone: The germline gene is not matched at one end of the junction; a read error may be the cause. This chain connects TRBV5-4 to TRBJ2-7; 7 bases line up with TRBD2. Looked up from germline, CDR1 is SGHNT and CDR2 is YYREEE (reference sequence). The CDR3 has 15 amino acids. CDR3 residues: CASSQYPGGGYEQYF. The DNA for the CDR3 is TGCGCCAGCAGCCAATATCCGGGAGGCGGCTACGAGCAGTACTTC. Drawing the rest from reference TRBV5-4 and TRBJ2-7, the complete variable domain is ETGVTQSPTHLIKTRGQQVTLRCSSQSGHNTVSWYQQALGQGPQFIFQYYREEENGRGNFPPRFSGLQFPNYSSELNVNALELDDSALYLCASSQYPGGGYEQYFGPGTRLTVT.